This T cell receptor beta chain was observed in a study of T cell responses to AZD1222 COVID-19 vaccine. CDR3 size: 15 residues. J gave up 0 bases and V 4 bases, and 2 bases lay outside the gene matches. From germline, CDR1 is KGHSH and CDR2 LQKENI. The sample holds one count of this clone. What it binds is not known. TCRdb keeps only in-frame clones here, not all; method: immunoSEQ multiplex PCR. This repertoire shows 95,000 to 150,000 clones, 85% to 95% found once; its top ten account for roughly 1.8%. The study, taken as a whole, reports: The donors showed a predominance of white British ancestry and of females, with possible underestimation of clonal diversity.

This chain connects TRBV18 to TRBJ1-4, with 7 bases aligning to TRBD1. The sample here was peripheral blood, taken on day 0 of AZD1222 vaccination. This clonotype was obtained from an adult in good health. CDR3 coding DNA: TGTGCCAGCTCACGACAGGGAGCAACTAATGAAAAACTGTTTTTT. It specifies CASSRQGATNEKLFF.